The 14 T cell receptor beta chains below were found in one sample sequenced in a study of human T cells and chemical hapten exposure. TCRdb recomputed calls from the RACE reads with MiXCR, one row per CDR3 protein. The sample yields approximately 38,000 distinct CDR3 sequences, approximately 10% seen once. Time point described: pre-sensitization, week 0. Treatment described: therapeutic diphenylcyclopropenone sensitization with weekly scalp DPC. Source: whole blood, taken in connection with sensitization to the hapten diphenylcyclopropenone (DPC). The receptors derive from a man aged 25-45 years with alopecia areata. Some clones in this sample may be carry-over from other donors' samples.

CDR3 sequence (DNA): TGTGCCAGCTCTATAGGGGAGAGGGAGCAGTACGTC. Its translation: CASSIGEREQYV. The chain joins TRBV18 to TRBJ2-7; the D gene could be TRBD1 or TRBD2 (5 bases each). CDR1 KGHSH and CDR2 LQKENI come from the germline V gene. V was clipped by 6 bases and J by 7 bases, with 13 bases between them. CDR3 length: 12 residues.

This clonotype was observed a few times. The chain links TRBV12-5 to TRBJ2-3, with TRBD2 matching 8 bases. Trimming at V came to 4 bases and at J to 1 base, leaving 7 bases not matched to a gene. Per the germline V gene, CDR1 is LGHNT and CDR2 is FRNRAP. The CDR3 spans 16 residues. DNA of the CDR3: TGTGCTAGTGGTTACGGAGCGGGGGCCCGCACAGATACGCAGTATTTT. Protein sequence: CASGYGAGARTDTQYF. The variable domain in full, completed from reference TRBV12-5 and TRBJ2-3, reads DARVTQTPRHKVTEMGQEVTMRCQPILGHNTVFWYRQTMMQGLELLAYFRNRAPLDDSGMPKDRFSAEMPDATLATLKIQPSEPRDSAVYFCASGYGAGARTDTQYFGPGTRLTVL.

This clonotype came up many times. The chain links TRBV20-1 to TRBJ1-2; D is undetermined. This CDR3 comprises 12 residues. Germline V CDR1 and CDR2: DFQATT, SNEGSKA (reference sequence). V lost 3 bases and J lost 5, with 10 bases in between. The CDR3 sequence: CSARPPWYGYTF. As DNA, the CDR3 is TGCAGTGCTAGGCCTCCTTGGTATGGCTACACCTTC.

Many counts were recorded for this clonotype. The chain carries TRBV5-1 and TRBJ1-1; possible D gene TRBD1, 6 bases. Trimming left V 0 bases short and J 9 bases short, with 15 bases between. CDR1 SGHRS and CDR2 YFSETQ come from the germline V gene. The CDR3 sequence is 14 residues long. CDR3: CASSLAGRGSQAFF. The CDR3, as DNA: TGCGCCAGCAGCTTGGCTGGCAGGGGAAGTCAAGCTTTCTTT.

In the case of this clonotype: This may be a read error: a much more frequent sequence differs by one nucleotide. The chain employs TRBV4-3 and TRBJ2-2; D remains unclear. CDR3 length: 13 amino acids. Germline loops: CDR1 LGHNA, CDR2 YSLEER. The CDR3 bases are TGCGTCAGCAGCCCCGGCCACACCGGGGAGCTGTTTTTT. Translation gives CVSSPGHTGELFF.

Many counts were recorded for this clonotype. The chain employs TRBV5-4 and TRBJ2-1; D may correspond to TRBD1 or TRBD2 (5 bases each). CDR1 and CDR2 (germline): SGHNT, YYREEE (reference sequence). Trimming removed 3 bases from V and 6 bases from J, with 10 bases in between. CDR3 size: 13 residues. The CDR3 coding sequence is TGTGCCAGCAGCTGGGGGTTCGGCAATGAGCAGTTCTTC. This codes for CASSWGFGNEQFF.

This clonotype was observed at least ten times. The rearrangement uses TRBV10-3 and TRBJ1-2, with unresolved D. The CDR3 has 13 amino acids. Germline V gene sequence: CDR1 ENHRY, CDR2 SYGVKD. The V and J ends lost 8 bases and 0 bases respectively, with 10 bases between them. CDR3 bases: TGTGCCATCGGTAGCGCGGCTAACTATGGCTACACCTTC. This gives the protein CAIGSAANYGYTF.

The chain joins TRBV27 to TRBJ2-7; no definite D call. Between the trimmed V and J ends, which lost 2 bases and 0 bases, there was a span of 11 bases. The CDR3 covers 15 residues. CDR1 is MNHEY, CDR2 SMNVEV, per germline (reference sequence). CDR3 DNA: TGTGCCAGCAGTTTAGCCTTAGGTCCCTCCTACGAGCAGTACGTC. Protein product: CASSLALGPSYEQYV.

This clonotype was counted a few times. This chain links TRBV5-4 with TRBJ2-5, with 7 bases lining up with TRBD2. The CDR3 has 14 residues. Germline trimming cut 3 bases from V and 4 bases from J; bases unmatched to any gene: 6. Germline-derived CDR1 and CDR2 are SGHNT and YYREEE (reference sequence). The CDR3 nucleotides are TGTGCCAGCAGCTGGCCGGGGGGTTCAGAGACCCAGTACTTC. Its translation is CASSWPGGSETQYF.

This clonotype was recorded at least ten times. The V and J genes are TRBV18 and TRBJ2-1, with 11 nucleotides matching TRBD2. Germline CDR1 and CDR2: KGHSH and LQKENI. The CDR3 extends over 15 amino acids. Trimming removed 2 bases from V and 9 bases from J; junction bases left unmatched: 6. The CDR3 loop is CASSPGLLAGVEQFF. CDR3 bases: TGTGCCAGCTCACCAGGGTTACTAGCGGGAGTTGAGCAGTTCTTC.

This clonotype was seen at least ten times. The V and J genes are TRBV19 and TRBJ2-3; no clear D. Per germline, CDR1 LNHDA and CDR2 SQIVND (reference sequence). V lost 5 bases and J 0 bases, leaving 9 bases between the germline ends. This CDR3 comprises 14 residues. CDR3: CASSPTASTDTQYF. DNA of the CDR3: TGTGCCAGTAGTCCGACGGCGAGCACAGATACGCAGTATTTT.

This clonotype showed up many times. V usage is TRBV6-1 and J usage is TRBJ2-1; D not certain. From germline, CDR1 is MNHNS and CDR2 SASEGT. The CDR3 sequence is 13 residues long. V lost 7 bases and J lost 7, with 14 bases in between. Here the CDR3 reads CASKQRFGNEQFF. The CDR3 bases are TGTGCCAGCAAGCAGCGTTTTGGAAATGAGCAGTTCTTC.

V gene TRBV7-9 combines with J gene TRBJ1-2, with a weak D call TRBD1 (5 bases). CDR1 is SEHNR and CDR2 is FQNEAQ in the germline V gene (reference sequence). The V end lost 6 bases, the J end lost 2 bases, and 10 bases lay between the germline ends. This CDR3 comprises 13 residues. CDR3 in amino acids: CASRRDGNYGYTF. CDR3 bases: TGTGCCAGCAGGCGGGACGGAAACTATGGCTACACCTTC.

This clonotype appeared many times. V and J are TRBV7-8 and TRBJ1-1; a weak D match, TRBD1 (5 bases). CDR3 size: 12 residues. V lost 1 base, J lost 10 bases, and 10 bases lay in between. Germline CDR1 SGHVS, CDR2 FQNEAQ. In DNA, the CDR3 is TGTGCCAGCAGCTTAGGGGCAGGGAGAGCTTTCTTT. It translates to CASSLGAGRAFF.